A single sample is the source of the 14 T cell receptor beta chains below, sequenced in a study of identical twins. MiXCR was run by TCRdb on the 5' RACE reads, yielding one entry per CDR3 protein. This table holds approximately 690,000 distinct CDR3 sequences, around 6.1% found once. The sequenced sample consisted of naive T cells sorted from blood. Receptors originate from a man aged 18 to 30 in good health.

The chain links TRBV20-1 to TRBJ1-2; no firm D call. CDR1 DFQATT and CDR2 SNEGSKA come from the germline V gene (reference sequence). Trimming removed 3 bases at V and 7 bases at J, with 12 bases between. This CDR3 comprises 12 residues. The CDR3, as DNA: TGCAGTGCTAGCCAAGGGCAGTCTGGCTACACCTTC. Translated, it gives CSASQGQSGYTF.

The sample holds a few counts of this clonotype. The rearrangement links TRBV27 to TRBJ1-4; 7 nucleotides match TRBD1. The J segment lost 8 bases and the V segment lost 2 bases, leaving 11 bases of the junction unmatched. Germline V gene sequence: CDR1 MNHEY, CDR2 SMNVEV (reference sequence). There are 16 residues in the CDR3. The CDR3 loop is CASSLRGRGIYEKLFF. CDR3 sequence (DNA): TGTGCCAGCAGTTTACGTGGCAGGGGGATTTACGAAAAACTGTTTTTT.

The chain couples TRBV6-5 to TRBJ2-7, with D possibly being TRBD1 or TRBD2 (5 bases each). Germline CDR1 is MNHEY and CDR2 is SVGAGI. CDR3 length: 15 residues. The chain's CDR3 is CASSYSIWDDYEQNV. CDR3 sequence (DNA): TGTGCCAGCAGTTACTCGATATGGGACGACTACGAGCAGAACGTC.

This clonotype has a count of ten or more. The chain uses TRBV29-1 and TRBJ2-2; 9 bases map to TRBD1. Germline loops: CDR1 SQVTM, CDR2 ANQGSEA. The V segment lost 7 bases and the J segment 1 base; nucleotides outside the gene matches: 4. The CDR3 has 14 amino acids. As DNA, the CDR3 is TGCAGCGGAGGACAGGGGCAGAACACCGGGGAGCTGTTTTTT. It translates to CSGGQGQNTGELFF.

The chain has TRBV6-2 or TRBV6-3 and TRBJ1-3; tentatively, D is TRBD1 (6 bases). This CDR3 has 17 residues. CDR1 and CDR2 from the germline V gene are MNHEY and SVGEGT. Trimming stripped 6 bases from V and 4 bases from J, with 22 bases between. CDR3 loop: CASRSDRGAVKGNTIYF. The DNA for the CDR3 is TGTGCCAGCAGGAGTGACCGGGGGGCCGTTAAAGGAAACACCATATATTTT.

Only a few counts were recorded for this clonotype. This chain uses TRBV15 with TRBJ2-2; 8 bases agree with TRBD2. Germline lookup yields CDR1 LNHNV and CDR2 YYDKDF (reference sequence). V was pared by 3 bases and J by 4 bases, with 7 bases of the junction left unmatched. The CDR3 has 16 residues. Here the CDR3 reads CATSRMAGGPTGELFF. In DNA form, the CDR3 reads TGTGCCACCAGCAGGATGGCGGGAGGCCCCACCGGGGAGCTGTTTTTT.

The table lists this clonotype with a few counts. The chain carries TRBV21-1 and TRBJ2-2; TRBD1 reflects the table's D call only, with no check against the DNA. TRBV21-1 is given as a pseudogene. The CDR3 extends over 16 amino acids. The CDR3 DNA sequence: TGTGCCAGCAGCAAAAGGACAGGGGTCAACACCGGGGAGCTGTTTTTT. It yields the protein CASSKRTGVNTGELFF.

The chain carries TRBV5-1 and TRBJ2-3; possible D gene TRBD1, 5 bases. This CDR3 is 15 amino acids long. Germline V gene data show CDR1 as SGHRS and CDR2 as YFSETQ. V was cut by 0 bases and J by 2 bases, with 10 bases left in between. The CDR3 here is CASSLGQSNTDTQYF. The CDR3 DNA is TGCGCCAGCAGCTTGGGACAGTCTAACACAGATACGCAGTATTTT.

This clonotype appeared many times. The chain couples TRBV13 to TRBJ1-1, with D perhaps matching TRBD1 (5 bases). Germline V gene lookup returns CDR1 PRHDT and CDR2 FYEKMQ (reference sequence). The CDR3 sequence is 23 residues long. Trimming removed 5 bases from V and 7 bases from J, with 44 bases in between. The CDR3 loop is CASSQSKTFLTSAPLGAGDEAFF. The CDR3 coding sequence is TGTGCCAGCAGCCAATCAAAAACCTTCTTAACTTCTGCCCCACTTGGGGCCGGCGATGAAGCTTTCTTT.

This clonotype has just a few counts. The gene calls are TRBV7-9 and TRBJ2-2; D possibly uses TRBD1 or TRBD2 (5 bases each). The CDR3 spans 17 residues. V was trimmed by 4 bases and J by 0 bases, leaving 15 bases between them. Germline V CDR1 and CDR2: SEHNR, FQNEAQ (reference sequence). The DNA of the CDR3 is TGTGCCAGCAGCTCCGACCGGGACCCCGCGAACACCGGGGAGCTGTTTTTT. Protein product: CASSSDRDPANTGELFF.

This clonotype was counted many times. The V call is TRBV20-1, the J call TRBJ2-1, with a tentative D call TRBD2 (5 bases). This CDR3 is built from 13 residues. The germline V gene has CDR1 DFQATT and CDR2 SNEGSKA (reference sequence). Trimming took off 3 bases at V and 5 bases at J, with 11 bases between the two ends. Written as DNA, the CDR3 is TGCAGTGCTAGTGTACTAGGGCACAATGAGCAGTTCTTC. Its translation is CSASVLGHNEQFF.

This clonotype occurred many times. V and J are TRBV4-2 and TRBJ2-1; D gene ambiguous. CDR1 and CDR2 (germline): LGHNA, YNFKEQ. The CDR3 covers 13 residues. Trimming took off 3 bases at V and 7 bases at J, with 10 bases between the two ends. The chain's CDR3 is CASSQGTGNEQFF. The CDR3 bases are TGTGCCAGCAGCCAGGGCACGGGTAATGAGCAGTTCTTC.

This clonotype was found many times. The chain carries TRBV20-1 and TRBJ1-5; D gene ambiguous. The V gene's germline CDR1 is DFQATT and CDR2 SNEGSKA (reference sequence). The CDR3 runs 14 residues. Trimming pared 3 bases from V and 4 bases from J, leaving 13 bases between. This CDR3 reads CSARLSEGNQPQHF. The CDR3 nucleotides read TGCAGTGCTAGGCTTAGCGAGGGAAATCAGCCCCAGCATTTT.

This clonotype has at least ten counts. This chain uses TRBV29-1 with TRBJ2-1, with D uncertain. CDR1 is SQVTM, CDR2 ANQGSEA, per germline. CDR3 size: 13 residues. With 7 bases removed from V and 0 bases from J, the gap between germline ends came to 10 bases. The CDR3 sequence: CSGAQDSYNEQFF. In DNA, the CDR3 is TGCAGCGGCGCGCAGGACTCCTACAATGAGCAGTTCTTC.